Following are 10 T cell receptor beta chains from one sample sequenced in a study of cytomegalovirus exposure and HLA in healthy donors. TCRdb's copy holds only in-frame clones and misses some; the assay was immunoSEQ multiplex PCR. The table records under 200,000 clones, about 86% of them present only once. Sequencing input: PBMCs. All receptors come from a woman aged 18-30 years in good health and CMV-seronegative.

The genes are TRBV7-6 and TRBJ2-7; 10 bases line up with TRBD1. Germline lookup yields CDR1 SGHVS and CDR2 FNYEAQ. The CDR3 runs 15 residues. The trim removed 2 bases at V and 3 bases at J, leaving 4 bases unmatched. In DNA, the CDR3 is TGTGCCAGCAGCTTATCGGACAGGGGGGACTACGAGCAGTACTTC. Amino acids: CASSLSDRGDYEQYF.

This chain uses TRBV25-1 with TRBJ1-2, with a tentative D call TRBD1 (5 bases). V lost 7 bases and J 6 bases, leaving 15 bases between the germline ends. The CDR3 length is 13 residues. In germline, CDR1 is MGHDK, CDR2 SYGVNS. The CDR3 DNA reads as TGTGCCAGCAAGGAGACGGTCAGGGATGGCTACACCTTC. As protein: CASKETVRDGYTF.

The V and J genes are TRBV7-9 and TRBJ2-7, with 9 bases identical to TRBD1. Germline V gene lookup returns CDR1 SEHNR and CDR2 FQNEAQ (reference sequence). The CDR3 runs to 16 residues. V gave up 3 bases and J gave up 1 base; unmatched junction bases: 7. In DNA form, the CDR3 reads TGTGCCAGCAGCTTCGTCCCGGGACAGGGATCCTACGAGCAGTACTTC. It yields the protein CASSFVPGQGSYEQYF.

The rearrangement links TRBV6-5 to TRBJ1-5; D is undetermined. Germline assignment: CDR1 MNHEY and CDR2 SVGAGI. The CDR3 sequence is 15 residues long. The ends were cut back, 0 bases at V and 0 bases at J, with 6 bases in the middle. The CDR3 protein is CASSYSGSSNQPQHF. The CDR3 DNA reads TGTGCCAGCAGTTACTCGGGGAGTAGCAATCAGCCCCAGCATTTT.

The rearrangement joins TRBV14 to TRBJ2-7; a weak D match, TRBD1 (5 bases). From germline, CDR1 is SGHDN and CDR2 FVKESK. The V end lost 4 bases, the J end lost 2 bases, and 15 bases lay between the germline ends. The CDR3 runs to 15 residues. This CDR3 reads CASSRVASGTYEQYF. The CDR3 bases are TGTGCCAGCAGCCGCGTGGCCTCAGGGACCTACGAGCAGTACTTC.

This chain joins TRBV30 and TRBJ1-1; a possible D gene is TRBD1 (5 bases). The germline V and J ends were trimmed by 0 bases and 3 bases, with 11 bases remaining between them. The length of the CDR3 is 14 residues. CDR1 and CDR2 (germline): GTSNPN, SVGIG (reference sequence). CDR3 nucleotide sequence: TGTGCCTGGAGTGTAGGACATCCCGACACTGAAGCTTTCTTT. This translates into CAWSVGHPDTEAFF. The full variable domain, rest sourced from reference TRBV30 and TRBJ1-1, is SQTIHQWPATLVQPVGSPLSLECTVEGTSNPNLYWYRQAAGRGLQLLFYSVGIGQISSEVPQNLSASRPQDRQFILSSKKLLLSDSGFYLCAWSVGHPDTEAFFGQGTRLTVV.

The chain combines TRBV5-1 with TRBJ2-1; TRBD2 matches at 13 bases. V shed 3 bases and J 2 bases; nucleotides not matched to a gene: 5. CDR3 length: 17 amino acids. Germline CDR1 and CDR2: SGHRS and YFSETQ. CDR3 residues: CASSSGLAGPTYNEQFF. In DNA, the CDR3 is TGCGCCAGCAGCTCGGGACTAGCGGGGCCAACCTACAATGAGCAGTTCTTC.

Note on this clone: Its ends do not fully match the called genes, so a read error is possible. V is TRBV11-2 and J is TRBJ2-3, with TRBD2 identical over 9 bases. Germline V lookup: CDR1 SGHAT, CDR2 FQNNGV. This CDR3 is 15 amino acids long. The CDR3 DNA reads as TGTGCCAGCAGTTTAGTAGCGGGAGAGAGCGATACGCAGTATTTT. This sequence encodes CASSLVAGESDTQYF.

This chain joins TRBV18 and TRBJ1-2, with a weak D call TRBD1 (6 bases). This CDR3 region has 13 residues. Germline V gene sequence: CDR1 KGHSH, CDR2 LQKENI. V was clipped by 4 bases and J by 8 bases, with 14 bases between them. The CDR3 protein is CASSRNREEGYTF. In nucleotides, the CDR3 is TGTGCCAGCTCACGTAACAGGGAAGAAGGCTACACCTTC.

This chain uses TRBV5-4 with TRBJ2-5, with TRBD2 matching 13 bases. Unmatched junction bases numbered 8, after V lost 4 bases and J lost 5 bases. The CDR3 loop spans 16 amino acids. Germline loops: CDR1 SGHNT, CDR2 YYREEE (reference sequence). This CDR3 reads CASSTGTSGEGETQYF. As DNA, the CDR3 is TGTGCCAGCAGCACAGGGACTAGCGGGGAGGGGGAGACCCAGTACTTC.